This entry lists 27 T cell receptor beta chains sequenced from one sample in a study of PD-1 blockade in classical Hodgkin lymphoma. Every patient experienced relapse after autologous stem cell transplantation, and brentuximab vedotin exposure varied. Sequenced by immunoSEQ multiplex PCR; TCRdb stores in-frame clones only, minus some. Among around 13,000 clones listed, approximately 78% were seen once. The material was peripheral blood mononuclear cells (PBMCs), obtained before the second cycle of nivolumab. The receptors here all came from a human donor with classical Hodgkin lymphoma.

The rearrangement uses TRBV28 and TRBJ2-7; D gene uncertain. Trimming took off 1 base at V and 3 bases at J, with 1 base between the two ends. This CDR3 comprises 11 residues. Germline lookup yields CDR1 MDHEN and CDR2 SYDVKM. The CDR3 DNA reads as TGTGCCAGCAGTTTATTCTACGAGCAGTACTTC. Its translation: CASSLFYEQYF.

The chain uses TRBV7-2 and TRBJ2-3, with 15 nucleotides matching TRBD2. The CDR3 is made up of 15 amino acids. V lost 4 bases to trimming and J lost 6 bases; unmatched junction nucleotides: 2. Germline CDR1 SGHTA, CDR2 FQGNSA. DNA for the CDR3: TGTGCCAGCAGCTGGACTAGCGGGGGGGCGGATACGCAGTATTTT. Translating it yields CASSWTSGGADTQYF.

CDR3 amino acids: CASSEQGTGELFF. The CDR3 DNA reads TGTGCCAGCTCAGAACAGGGCACCGGGGAGCTGTTTTTT. This chain connects TRBV18 to TRBJ2-2, with D maybe TRBD1 (6 bases). This CDR3 contains 13 residues. Germline values: CDR1 KGHSH, CDR2 LQKENI. The V end lost 5 bases, the J end lost 4 bases, and 8 bases lay between the germline ends.

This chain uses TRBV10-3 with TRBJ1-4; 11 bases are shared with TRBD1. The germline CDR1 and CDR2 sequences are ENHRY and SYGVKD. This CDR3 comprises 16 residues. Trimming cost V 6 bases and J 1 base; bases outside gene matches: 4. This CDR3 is CAISRDRGVTNEKLFF. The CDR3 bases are TGTGCCATCAGCCGGGACAGGGGGGTAACTAATGAAAAACTGTTTTTT.

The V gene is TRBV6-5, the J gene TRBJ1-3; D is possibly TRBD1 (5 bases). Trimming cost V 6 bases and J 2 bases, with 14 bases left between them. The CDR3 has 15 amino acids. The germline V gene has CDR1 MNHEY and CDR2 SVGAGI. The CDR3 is CASRYRREAGNTIYF. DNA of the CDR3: TGTGCCAGCAGGTACAGGAGGGAGGCTGGAAACACCATATATTTT.

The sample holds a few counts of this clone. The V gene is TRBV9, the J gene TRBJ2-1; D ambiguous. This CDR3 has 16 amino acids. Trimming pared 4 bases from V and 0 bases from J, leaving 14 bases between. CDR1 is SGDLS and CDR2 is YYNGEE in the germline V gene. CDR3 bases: TGTGCCAGCAGCTCTAGGAGCTACAGCTCCTACAATGAGCAGTTCTTC. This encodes CASSSRSYSSYNEQFF.

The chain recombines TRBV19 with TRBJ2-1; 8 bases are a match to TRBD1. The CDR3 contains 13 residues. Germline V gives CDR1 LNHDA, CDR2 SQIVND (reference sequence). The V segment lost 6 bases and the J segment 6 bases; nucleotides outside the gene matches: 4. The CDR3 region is CASSLRGLNEQFF. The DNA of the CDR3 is TGTGCCAGTAGCCTCAGGGGGCTCAATGAGCAGTTCTTC. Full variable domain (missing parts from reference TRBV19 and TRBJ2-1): DGGITQSPKYLFRKEGQNVTLSCEQNLNHDAMYWYRQDPGQGLRLIYYSQIVNDFQKGDIAEGYSVSREKKESFPLTVTSAQKNPTAFYLCASSLRGLNEQFFGPGTRLTVL.

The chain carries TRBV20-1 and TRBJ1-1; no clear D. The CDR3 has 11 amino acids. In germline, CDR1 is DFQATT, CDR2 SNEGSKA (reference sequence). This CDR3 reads CVALLNTEAFF. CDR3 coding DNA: TGCGTCGCCCTTTTGAACACTGAAGCTTTCTTT.

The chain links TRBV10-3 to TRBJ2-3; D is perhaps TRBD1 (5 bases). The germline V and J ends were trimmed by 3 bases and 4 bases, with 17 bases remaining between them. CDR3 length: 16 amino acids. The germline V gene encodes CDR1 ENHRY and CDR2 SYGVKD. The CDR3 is CAISDFGALNADTQYF. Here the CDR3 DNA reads TGTGCCATCAGTGATTTTGGGGCCCTTAACGCAGATACGCAGTATTTT.

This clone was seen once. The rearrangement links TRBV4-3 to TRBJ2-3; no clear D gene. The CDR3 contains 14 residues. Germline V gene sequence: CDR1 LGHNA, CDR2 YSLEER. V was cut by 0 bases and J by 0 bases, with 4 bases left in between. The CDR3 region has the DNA TGCGCCAGCAGCCAAGATGTCAGCACAGATACGCAGTATTTT. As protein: CASSQDVSTDTQYF.

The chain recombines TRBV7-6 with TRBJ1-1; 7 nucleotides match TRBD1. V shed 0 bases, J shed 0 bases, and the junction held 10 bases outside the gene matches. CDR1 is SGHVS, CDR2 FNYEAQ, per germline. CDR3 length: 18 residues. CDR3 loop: CASSLAGRGQTLNTEAFF. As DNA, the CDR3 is TGTGCCAGCAGCTTAGCGGGCAGGGGACAGACCCTGAACACTGAAGCTTTCTTT.

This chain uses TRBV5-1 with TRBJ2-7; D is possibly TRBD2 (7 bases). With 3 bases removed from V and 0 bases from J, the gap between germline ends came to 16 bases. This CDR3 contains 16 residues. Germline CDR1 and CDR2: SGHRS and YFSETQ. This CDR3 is CASSSAGHSGSYEQYF. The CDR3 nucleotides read TGCGCCAGCAGCTCAGCGGGACACTCAGGCTCCTACGAGCAGTACTTC.

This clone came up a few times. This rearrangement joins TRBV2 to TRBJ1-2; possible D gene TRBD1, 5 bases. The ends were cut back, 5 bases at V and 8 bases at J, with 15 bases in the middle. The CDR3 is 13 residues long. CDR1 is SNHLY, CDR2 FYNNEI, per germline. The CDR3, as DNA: TGTGCCAGCAGTAATGACAGTCCAGCGGGCTACACCTTC. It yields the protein CASSNDSPAGYTF. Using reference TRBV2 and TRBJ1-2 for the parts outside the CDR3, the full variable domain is EPEVTQTPSHQVTQMGQEVILRCVPISNHLYFYWYRQILGQKVEFLVSFYNNEISEKSEIFDDQFSVERPDGSNFTLKIRSTKLEDSAMYFCASSNDSPAGYTFGSGTRLTVV.

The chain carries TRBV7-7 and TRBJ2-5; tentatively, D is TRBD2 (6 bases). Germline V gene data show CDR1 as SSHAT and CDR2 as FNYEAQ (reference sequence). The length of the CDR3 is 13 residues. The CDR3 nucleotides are TGTGCTAGCGGCCAGGGTCCTCGGGAGACCCAGTACTTC. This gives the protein CASGQGPRETQYF.

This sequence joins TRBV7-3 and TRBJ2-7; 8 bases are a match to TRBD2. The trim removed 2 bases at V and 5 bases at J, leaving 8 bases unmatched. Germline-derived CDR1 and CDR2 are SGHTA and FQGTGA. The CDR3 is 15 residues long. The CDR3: CASSLSGGGLNEQYF. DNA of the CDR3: TGTGCCAGCAGCTTATCTGGCGGGGGGCTAAACGAGCAGTACTTC.

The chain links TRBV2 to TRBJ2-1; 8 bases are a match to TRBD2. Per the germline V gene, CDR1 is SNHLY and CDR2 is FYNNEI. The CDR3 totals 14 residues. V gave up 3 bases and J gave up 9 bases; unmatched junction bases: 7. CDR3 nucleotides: TGTGCCAGCAGTGAGGGGCGGGGGGTGGTTGAGCAGTTCTTC. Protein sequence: CASSEGRGVVEQFF.

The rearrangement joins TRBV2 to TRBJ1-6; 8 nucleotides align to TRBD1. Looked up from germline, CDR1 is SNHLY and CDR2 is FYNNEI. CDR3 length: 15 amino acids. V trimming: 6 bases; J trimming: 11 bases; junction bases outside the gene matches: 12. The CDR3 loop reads CASSAKGQGRTPLHF. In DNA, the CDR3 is TGTGCCAGCAGCGCTAAAGGACAGGGTAGAACACCCCTCCACTTT. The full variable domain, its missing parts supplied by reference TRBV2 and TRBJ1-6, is EPEVTQTPSHQVTQMGQEVILRCVPISNHLYFYWYRQILGQKVEFLVSFYNNEISEKSEIFDDQFSVERPDGSNFTLKIRSTKLEDSAMYFCASSAKGQGRTPLHFGNGTRLTVT.

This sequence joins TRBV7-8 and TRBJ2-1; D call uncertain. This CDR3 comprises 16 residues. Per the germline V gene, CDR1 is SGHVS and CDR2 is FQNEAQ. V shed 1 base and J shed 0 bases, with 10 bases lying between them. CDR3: CASSLDAASSYNEQFF. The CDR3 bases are TGTGCCAGCAGCTTAGACGCGGCAAGCTCCTACAATGAGCAGTTCTTC.

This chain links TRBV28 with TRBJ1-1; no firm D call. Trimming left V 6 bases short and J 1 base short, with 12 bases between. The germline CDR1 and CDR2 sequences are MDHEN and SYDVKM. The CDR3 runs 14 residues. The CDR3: CASRIRERNTEAFF. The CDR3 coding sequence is TGTGCCAGCAGAATAAGAGAAAGGAACACTGAAGCTTTCTTT.

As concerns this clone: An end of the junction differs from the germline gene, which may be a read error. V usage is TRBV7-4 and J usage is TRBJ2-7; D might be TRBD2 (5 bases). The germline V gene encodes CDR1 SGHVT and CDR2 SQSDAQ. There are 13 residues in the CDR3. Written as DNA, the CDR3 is TGTGCCAGCAGCGTAGCGAGTGAGGCGGAGCAGTACTTC. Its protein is CASSVASEAEQYF.

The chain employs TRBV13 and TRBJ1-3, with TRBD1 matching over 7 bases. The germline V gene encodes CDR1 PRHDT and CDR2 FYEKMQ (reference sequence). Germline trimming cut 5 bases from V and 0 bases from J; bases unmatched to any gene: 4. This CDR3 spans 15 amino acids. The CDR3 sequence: CASSQGGHSGNTIYF. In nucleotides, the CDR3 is TGTGCCAGCAGCCAAGGGGGCCACTCTGGAAACACCATATATTTT.

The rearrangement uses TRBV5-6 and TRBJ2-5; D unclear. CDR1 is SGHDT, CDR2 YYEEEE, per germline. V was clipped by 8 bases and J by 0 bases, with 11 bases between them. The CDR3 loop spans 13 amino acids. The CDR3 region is CASHRGYQETQYF. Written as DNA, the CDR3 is TGTGCCAGTCACAGAGGCTACCAAGAGACCCAGTACTTC. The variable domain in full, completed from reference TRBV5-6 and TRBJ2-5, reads DAGVTQSPTHLIKTRGQQVTLRCSPKSGHDTVSWYQQALGQGPQFIFQYYEEEERQRGNFPDRFSGHQFPNYSSELNVNALLLGDSALYLCASHRGYQETQYFGPGTRLLVL.

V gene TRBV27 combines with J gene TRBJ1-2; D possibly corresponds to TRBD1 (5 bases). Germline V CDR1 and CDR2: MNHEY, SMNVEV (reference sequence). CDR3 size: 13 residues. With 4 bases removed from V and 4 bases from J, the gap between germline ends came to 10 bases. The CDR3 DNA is TGTGCCAGCAGTTCGGCAGGGCCCTATGGCTACACCTTC. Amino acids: CASSSAGPYGYTF.

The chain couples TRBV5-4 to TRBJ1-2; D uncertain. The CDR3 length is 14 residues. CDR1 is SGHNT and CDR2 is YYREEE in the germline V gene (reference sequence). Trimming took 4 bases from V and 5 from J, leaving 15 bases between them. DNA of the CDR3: TGTGCCAGCAGCGTTGACATTGGGTTTTATGGCTACACCTTC. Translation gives CASSVDIGFYGYTF.

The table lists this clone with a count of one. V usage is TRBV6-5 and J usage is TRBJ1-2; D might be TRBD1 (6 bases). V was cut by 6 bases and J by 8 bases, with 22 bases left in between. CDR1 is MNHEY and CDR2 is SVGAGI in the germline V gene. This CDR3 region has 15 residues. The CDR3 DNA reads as TGTGCCAGCAGGGAACCCGGGACAAGTGGAGTCGGCTACACCTTC. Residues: CASREPGTSGVGYTF.

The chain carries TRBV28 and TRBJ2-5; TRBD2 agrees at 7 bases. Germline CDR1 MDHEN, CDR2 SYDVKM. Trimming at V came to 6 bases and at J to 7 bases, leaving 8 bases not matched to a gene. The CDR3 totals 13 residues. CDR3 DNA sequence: TGTGCCAGCAGCAGACTAGCCCCCAGGACCCAGTACTTC. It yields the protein CASSRLAPRTQYF.

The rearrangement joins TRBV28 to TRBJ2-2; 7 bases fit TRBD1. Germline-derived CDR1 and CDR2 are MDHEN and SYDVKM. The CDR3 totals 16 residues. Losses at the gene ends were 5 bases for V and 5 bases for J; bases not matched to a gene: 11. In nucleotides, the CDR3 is TGTGCCAGCAGTCGCCCAGGGGGATTGGGGACCGGGGAGCTGTTTTTT. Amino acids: CASSRPGGLGTGELFF. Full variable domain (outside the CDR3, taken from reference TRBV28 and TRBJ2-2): DVKVTQSSRYLVKRTGEKVFLECVQDMDHENMFWYRQDPGLGLRLIYFSYDVKMKEKGDIPEGYSVSREKKERFSLILESASTNQTSMYLCASSRPGGLGTGELFFGEGSRLTVL.